This T cell receptor (beta chain) came from a study of Graves' ophthalmopathy and Graves' hyperthyroidism. Study-wide context: Upon initial diagnosis and before any treatment, peripheral blood was collected.

Amplification of the TCR beta CDR3 regions used RNA transcripts (as template). Scientists carried out first-round RT-PCR using HTBI primers and then a second-round multiplex PCR. TCRdb re-called the multiplex PCR reads with MiXCR, one entry per CDR3 protein. Of fewer than 350,000 distinct CDR3 sequences in the sample, roughly a sixth were seen once. It was on clinical symptoms, serum thyroxine, TRAb, thyroid ultrasound and orbital computed tomography that diagnosis relied. The PBMCs were taken from 10 ml of fresh peripheral blood. V dropped 4 bases and J dropped 4; count of bases not matched to a gene: 7. This CDR3 comprises 16 residues. Looked up from germline, CDR1 is MNHEY and CDR2 is SVGAGI.

V gene TRBV6-5 combines with J gene TRBJ2-2; the match to TRBD1 covers 9 bases. The specimen was peripheral blood. This sequence originates from an adult man with Graves' ophthalmopathy. The CDR3 DNA reads TGTGCCAGCAGTTTATCCAGGGGACAGGGCACCGGGGAGCTGTTTTTT. This encodes CASSLSRGQGTGELFF.